One sample yielded the 7 T cell receptor beta chains listed below, sequenced in a study of T cells in Graves' hyperthyroidism and ophthalmopathy. What was amplified from RNA transcripts were TCR beta CDR3 regions. An initial round of RT-PCR targeting the TCR CDR3 relied on the HTBI primer set. TCRdb redid the calling of the multiplex PCR reads with MiXCR, one entry per CDR3 protein. The sample has hundreds of thousands of distinct CDR3 sequences, about half seen once. The sample was peripheral blood or thyroid tissue (not recorded which). Receptors were obtained from a woman between 18 and 29 years old with Graves' hyperthyroidism.

The chain joins TRBV15 to TRBJ2-5; D perhaps matches TRBD2 (5 bases). Trimming pared 5 bases from V and 2 bases from J, leaving 15 bases between. The CDR3 runs to 15 residues. Germline V gene data show CDR1 as LNHNV and CDR2 as YYDKDF (reference sequence). CDR3 DNA: TGTGCCACCAGCCCCCGATGGCGGGCACAAGAGACCCAGTACTTC. This translates into CATSPRWRAQETQYF.

This chain links TRBV29-1 with TRBJ1-1; D is ambiguous. Germline CDR1 is SQVTM and CDR2 is ANQGSEA. The CDR3 is 12 residues long. Trimming cost V 8 bases and J 1 base, with 11 bases left between them. CDR3 DNA: TGCAGCTTGGATCTGGGGAACACTGAAGCTTTCTTT. It codes for CSLDLGNTEAFF.

V gene TRBV29-1 combines with J gene TRBJ1-1; 8 bases map to TRBD1. Germline CDR1 is SQVTM and CDR2 is ANQGSEA. V shed 8 bases and J 3 bases; nucleotides not matched to a gene: 5. The CDR3 contains 12 residues. The CDR3 nucleotides are TGCAGCCAGGAGGACAGGGACACTGAAGCTTTCTTT. This sequence encodes CSQEDRDTEAFF.

Notes on this clonotype: This may be a read error: a much more frequent sequence differs by one nucleotide. The rearrangement links TRBV7-9 to TRBJ2-7; D possibly uses TRBD1 or TRBD2 (5 bases each). Germline CDR1 is SEHNR and CDR2 is FQNEAQ (reference sequence). CDR3 length: 14 residues. CDR3 sequence (DNA): TGTGCCAGCAGCCAGGGCTGGGGGTGGAACGAGCAGTGCTTC. Protein sequence: CASSQGWGWNEQCF. The full variable domain, its missing parts supplied by reference TRBV7-9 and TRBJ2-7, is DTGVSQNPRHKITKRGQNVTFRCDPISEHNRLYWYRQTLGQGPEFLTYFQNEAQLEKSRLLSDRFSAERPKGSFSTLEIQRTEQGDSAMYLCASSQGWGWNEQCFGPGTRLTVT.

In regard to this clonotype: Germline and junction disagree at one end, which may indicate a read error. The rearrangement uses TRBV25-1 and TRBJ2-5, with D uncertain. Germline CDR1 reads MGHDK; CDR2 reads SYGVNS. This CDR3 has 14 residues. The CDR3 DNA sequence: TGTGCCTGCAGCGTTGTGATGGTGAGAGAGACCCAGTACTTC. Translated, it gives CACSVVMVRETQYF.

The chain links TRBV7-8 to TRBJ2-7; D is perhaps TRBD1 or TRBD2 (7 bases each). Trimming removed 4 bases at V and 3 bases at J, with 19 bases between. The CDR3 contains 16 residues. Germline assignment: CDR1 SGHVS and CDR2 FQNEAQ. CDR3 protein: CASSSRQGGNIYEQYF. The CDR3 DNA follows: TGTGCCAGCAGCTCCAGACAGGGAGGGAACATCTACGAGCAGTACTTC.

This clonotype turned up a few times. The rearrangement uses TRBV7-2 and TRBJ1-5; possible D gene TRBD1, 5 bases. CDR1 is SGHTA and CDR2 is FQGNSA in the germline V gene. V was pared by 4 bases and J by 3 bases, with 13 bases between. The CDR3 loop spans 15 amino acids. The CDR3 spells CASSSGWGTNQPQHF. The CDR3 nucleotides are TGTGCCAGCAGCTCTGGCTGGGGGACCAATCAGCCCCAGCATTTT.